This T cell receptor (beta chain) was observed in a study of cytomegalovirus exposure and HLA in healthy donors (dated by TCRdb to between 2016 and 2019). Regarding the study in general: An earlier analysis of several hundred of the donors reported 250 to 350 Gb of sequence data and roughly 120 million unique TCR beta sequences obtained from some 200 million T cells. An early release that covered several hundred HLA-typed donors contained 250 to 350 gigabases of sequencing data and tens of millions of unique TCR sequences. Of the approximately 400 genotyped donors, 65% to 90% fell in the genetic ancestry cluster associated with self-reported Caucasian donors. The study aimed to test whether cataloging public T cell receptors could reveal signatures of past pathogen exposure. The T cell repertoires of 700 or so subjects were profiled by immunosequencing and related to cytomegalovirus serostatus. A separate validation cohort of roughly 120 different subjects was used in addition to the roughly 620-subject first cohort. The study combined high-throughput TCR immunosequencing, statistical association of individual TCRs with disease status, and machine learning to predict cytomegalovirus infection status. In a later analysis, previously published TCR beta repertoires from some 640 donors were re-analyzed and high-resolution HLA genotyping was added so that TCR occurrence patterns could be studied. In the later analysis, no new phenotypic data were used to find candidate immune exposures; instead, reliance was placed on TCR beta sequences and their occurrence across donors. An earlier analysis of nearly 600 of the donors applied high-throughput TCR beta sequencing to assess whether each TCR beta V gene segment acted as functional or pseudogenic. Donor age, sex, ethnicity and CMV serostatus were compiled alongside the repertoire data. Genome-wide SNP genotypes for about 65% of the 666 donors were used in a later genetic analysis, which treated that subset as a discovery cohort. Every discovery cohort repertoire had been produced on one sequencing platform. Class I and class II HLA loci were covered by the typing at four-digit resolution. Typing coverage varied by locus: roughly 620-630 donors for A, B, C, DRB1 and DQB1; approximately 520 for DQA1; more than 600 for DPA1; 400 to 480 for DPB1. Because of strong linkage in the cohort, four to six DR-DQ haplotypes were treated as single units for association and clustering. On average, about 240,000 unique TCR beta nucleotide sequences were sequenced per donor among 398 genotyped donors of the cohort, with roughly 18% of those sequences being non-productive.

Broader findings and caveats from the paper: The only immune exposure information available for the cohort was CMV serostatus. In a later genetic analysis, a missense DCLRE1C variant was associated with V-gene and J-gene trimming of TCR beta chains, and the association was replicated in an independent cohort. A total of 150 or so TCR beta chains were listed by the study as associated with cytomegalovirus. According to a later genetic analysis, donors in an Asian-associated ancestry cluster had fewer N-insertions in productive TCRs than the approximately 700-donor mean. A group of highly shared sequence variants was considered likely to be a technical artifact of the sequencing pipeline. The presence/absence analyses assumed that sequencing depth was roughly uniform across donors, and that assumption may not be true. According to the authors, the approach could potentially be generalized to other disease states and immunological phenotypes. About 17 rarely observed V segments, including chromosome 9 orphons, were excluded from the earlier analysis of approximately 500 of the donors because counts were too low. Three of the identified cytomegalovirus-associated TCR beta chains were confirmed in vitro to be specific for cytomegalovirus antigens. A further reported finding was that TCR beta sequences accurately predicted the HLA-A and HLA-B alleles for most subjects in the first cohort. The classifier was reported to diagnose cytomegalovirus status with high specificity and sensitivity in both the original cohort and the validation cohort. A later analysis associated about 18,000 TCR beta sequences with specific HLA alleles at a false discovery rate of 0.05. A later analysis found that most CMV-associated TCR beta chains appeared HLA-restricted, with HLA associations seemingly driven largely by CMV exposure. A later analysis reported that several top co-occurrence clusters appeared linked to parvovirus B19, influenza, CMV and Epstein-Barr virus. A later analysis found that TCR association rates varied across HLA loci, with DRB1 alleles showing the most associated TCRs and HLA-C alleles the fewest. Strong co-occurrence of HLA alleles, especially DR and DQ, made assigning TCR associations to individual alleles difficult. Because HLA typing was missing for some donors at each locus, association tests included only the typed subset. Because the 87-base-pair reads could not distinguish some IMGT-functional V segments, including TRBV6-2 and TRBV6-3, those segments were excluded. In an earlier analysis of fewer than 700 of the donors, most TCR beta V segments appeared in productive rearrangements about 87% or about 30% of the time, broadly matching IMGT annotations. Across donors, most TCR sequences were observed very rarely, whereas some public TCRs were present in many individuals. In a later analysis, HLA-associated TCR beta chains were found to be more clonally expanded and to have lower generation probabilities than equally common non-associated chains. The cohort was sequenced for TCR beta chains only, and without alpha or paired-chain data the features that could be detected were limited. Linkage disequilibrium might explain the correlated functional status among segregating V segments, but an unknown experimental factor could not be ruled out.

The CDR3 goes from the cysteine to the phenylalanine over 14 residues. Only the CDR3 region is kept as DNA, spanning 42 bases read in frame from base 1. The junction carries 10 bases between V and J, which are trimmed by 1 base and 7 bases respectively. CDR1 SGHTA and CDR2 FQGNSA were looked up in the germline V gene. Library preparation was by the immunoSEQ multiplex PCR assay. The multiplex PCR relied on a mix of 60 forward primers for TCR Vbeta segments and 13 reverse primers for TCR Jbeta segments. A multiplex PCR assay on genomic DNA amplified the CDR3 region of rearranged TCR beta genes. Amplified TCR beta libraries were sequenced as 87-base-pair reads on the Illumina HiSeq System. The original methods were these. Across the roughly 700 repertoires, a later analysis counted around 80 million unique TCR beta chains, 9.5 million to 13 million of which were shared by at least two donors. Raw reads were error-corrected and collapsed into unique sequences by a nearest-neighbor algorithm in which closely related sequences were merged to remove PCR and sequencing errors. CDR3 sequences were aligned to IMGT reference sequences to assign V, D and J gene segments. For a sequence to be retained, at least a six-nucleotide match to both a V gene segment and a J gene segment was required. Rearrangements were classified as productive when the CDR3 lacked stop codons and remained in frame with V and J, and all other rearrangements were classified as non-productive. CDR3 was defined according to IMGT convention as the region running from the second conserved V-encoded cysteine to the conserved J-encoded phenylalanine. Sequences without an unambiguous match to a single V gene segment were excluded from the earlier analysis of about 630 of the donors. An earlier analysis of several hundred of the donors called V segments functional above 56.7% productive rearrangements and segregating when the between-donor standard deviation exceeded 5%. A statistical classification framework was developed to diagnose cytomegalovirus status using the catalog of TCR beta chain sequences. V and J gene assignment, in a later analysis, came from comparing TCR nucleotide sequences with IMGT/GENE-DB human TR gene sequences. The TCRdist pipeline was used in a later analysis to assign CDR3 sequences and most-parsimonious VDJ recombination scenarios. In a later analysis, each TCR beta chain was defined by its CDR3 amino acid sequence together with its V-gene family, and reads without a unique V-gene family were excluded. As a way to deal with suspected cross-contamination and a sequencing artifact, a later analysis dropped approximately 590 nucleotide sequences that were highly shared and had low generation probability. For each public chain, a later analysis derived a clonal expansion index from normalized ranks of inferred template counts within each repertoire. Generation probabilities in a later analysis came from a VDJ recombination model fitted to out-of-frame rearrangements, and those results were checked against IGoR. In a later analysis, hypergeometric tests were used to score TCR-TCR, TCR-HLA and TCR-CMV co-occurrence, with a repertoire-size bias correction applied to TCR pairs. To estimate false discovery rates, a later analysis permuted the HLA or CMV assignments 20 times. In a later analysis, co-occurring TCRs were grouped using DBSCAN, and TCRdist sequence similarity was added for clustering within HLA-allele-positive subsets. Co-occurrence clustering excluded repertoires with fewer than 30,000 or more than 120,000 public chains, plus five with anomalous nucleotide sharing. Drawn from immuneACCESS, this table holds only the in-frame rearrangements with V and J called that TCRdb kept. Clones are partly lost; checked studies trace under half to an unresolved V gene and leave the rest unexplained. That table supplies the V and J calls and clone size; D and trimming were determined from the DNA. Counted in this sample were 100,000 or so clones; 78% of them appeared once. The ten largest clones represent 1% to 1.5% of the sample.

To note about this clone: Which antigen it targets is not known. No much larger clone exists at a distance of one base, and base qualities are not known.

The cohort was made up of 650 to 700 healthy bone marrow donors. At the time of sampling, every cohort member was nominally healthy, though immune exposures that went unrecorded were likely present. The donor was CMV seronegative and was included in the group of several hundred seronegative cohort members. A peripheral blood sample was collected from each donor, and TCR beta sequencing was performed on peripheral blood mononuclear cells. Genomic DNA extraction from the blood cell samples was performed with the Qiagen DNeasy Blood Extraction Kit. Rearrangement joined TRBV7-2 to TRBJ2-2; TRBD2 is perhaps the D gene, given 6 matching bases. Sequencing was performed on PBMCs. This sequence was found in a young man in good health and CMV-seronegative. DNA sequence: TGTGCCAGCAGCTTAGGACTAGAACACGGGGAGCTGTTTTTT. This gives the protein CASSLGLEHGELFF.